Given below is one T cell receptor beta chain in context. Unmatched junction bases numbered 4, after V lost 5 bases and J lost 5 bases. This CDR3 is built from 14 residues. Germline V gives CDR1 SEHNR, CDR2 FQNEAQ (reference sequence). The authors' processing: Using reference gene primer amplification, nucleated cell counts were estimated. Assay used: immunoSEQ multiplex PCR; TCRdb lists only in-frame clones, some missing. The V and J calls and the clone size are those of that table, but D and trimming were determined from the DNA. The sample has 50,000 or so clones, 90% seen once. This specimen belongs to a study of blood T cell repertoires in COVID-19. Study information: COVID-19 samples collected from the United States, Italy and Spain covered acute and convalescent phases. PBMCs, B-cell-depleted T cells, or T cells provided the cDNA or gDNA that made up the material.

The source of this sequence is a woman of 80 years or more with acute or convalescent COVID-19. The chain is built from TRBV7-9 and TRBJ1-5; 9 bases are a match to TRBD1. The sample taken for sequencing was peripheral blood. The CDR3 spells CASSPRDRDQPQHF. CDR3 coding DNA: TGTGCCAGCAGCCCTCGGGACAGGGATCAGCCCCAGCATTTT.